The 6 T cell receptor beta chains given below trace back to one sample, sequenced in a study of cytomegalovirus exposure and HLA in healthy donors. PCR employed 60 Vbeta and 13 Jbeta primers. This table comes from immunoSEQ multiplex PCR, and its TCRdb copy is limited to in-frame clones, with some not included. The sample has roughly 120,000 clones, roughly 83% seen once. The sample comprised PBMCs. The receptors derive from a man between 18 and 29 years old in good health and CMV-seronegative.

Note on this clone: The sample carries other DNA sequences with the same CDR3. The gene calls are TRBV28 and TRBJ2-7; D might be TRBD1 (5 bases). Germline V lookup: CDR1 MDHEN, CDR2 SYDVKM. Trimming left V 6 bases short and J 6 bases short, with 12 bases between. This CDR3 contains 12 residues. CDR3 in amino acids: CASSFRVGEQYF. The CDR3 region has the DNA TGTGCCAGCAGCTTCAGGGTAGGCGAGCAGTACTTC.

The chain couples TRBV4-3 to TRBJ2-5; 7 bases agree with TRBD1. The germline V gene has CDR1 LGHNA and CDR2 YSLEER. V was clipped by 4 bases and J by 2 bases; unmatched bases: 4. This CDR3 region has 14 residues. CDR3 nucleotide sequence: TGCGCCAGCAGCCGAGAACAGGGGCAAGAGACCCAGTACTTC. It is translated as CASSREQGQETQYF.

This sequence joins TRBV4-2 and TRBJ2-3, with 10 bases matching TRBD2. CDR1 and CDR2 (germline): LGHNA, YNFKEQ. CDR3 length: 17 residues. V was pared by 0 bases and J by 0 bases, with 3 bases of the junction left unmatched. CDR3: CASSQDWTSGSTDTQYF. Here the CDR3 DNA reads TGTGCCAGCAGCCAAGATTGGACTAGCGGCAGCACAGATACGCAGTATTTT.

V usage is TRBV6-1 and J usage is TRBJ1-5; 9 bases fit TRBD1. The germline CDR1 and CDR2 sequences are MNHNS and SASEGT. The CDR3 covers 18 residues. V shed 0 bases and J 7 bases; nucleotides not matched to a gene: 13. The CDR3 DNA reads TGTGCCAGCAGTGAAGCGGTTGGGACAGGGAGGTATACGCAGCCCCAGCATTTT. Amino acid sequence: CASSEAVGTGRYTQPQHF.

This clone appeared a few times. The chain recombines TRBV6-5 with TRBJ2-1; TRBD1 matches at 9 bases. The length of the CDR3 is 14 residues. With V trimmed by 7 bases and J by 6 bases, 7 bases remained unmatched. Germline V gene lookup returns CDR1 MNHEY and CDR2 SVGAGI. DNA for the CDR3: TGTGCCAGCACCTGGACAGGGGATGTCAATGAGCAGTTCTTC. Residues: CASTWTGDVNEQFF.

V and J are TRBV4-1 and TRBJ2-1, with 9 bases identical to TRBD1. V trimming: 4 bases; J trimming: 9 bases; junction bases outside the gene matches: 10. CDR3 length: 15 amino acids. Germline assignment: CDR1 MGHRA and CDR2 YSYEKL. This CDR3 is CASSRPGTGSREQFF. The CDR3 nucleotides are TGCGCCAGCAGCCGTCCCGGGACAGGGTCTCGTGAGCAGTTCTTC.